The 21 T cell receptor beta chains given below trace back to one sample, sequenced in a study of blood T cell repertoires in COVID-19. Profiling relied on immunoSEQ multiplex PCR, and the TCRdb table lists in-frame clones only, not all of them. The sample carries 70,000 or so clones, around three quarters recorded once. Material: peripheral blood. The receptors shown here come from a woman in her seventies with acute or convalescent COVID-19.

The chain combines TRBV27 with TRBJ2-1; 10 nucleotides agree with TRBD2. Trimming cost V 7 bases and J 9 bases; bases outside gene matches: 6. The CDR3 loop spans 13 amino acids. In germline, CDR1 is MNHEY, CDR2 SMNVEV (reference sequence). The CDR3 DNA reads TGTGCCAGCACCCTAGCGGGAGCCGGTGAGCAGTTCTTC. It is translated as CASTLAGAGEQFF.

The chain recombines TRBV5-5 with TRBJ1-3; D gene unclear. V lost 0 bases and J 0 bases, leaving 7 bases between the germline ends. The CDR3 runs 15 residues. Germline V lookup: CDR1 SGHKS, CDR2 YYEKEE (reference sequence). The CDR3 reads CASSLAAVSGNTIYF. In DNA form, the CDR3 reads TGTGCCAGCAGCTTGGCGGCGGTCTCTGGAAACACCATATATTTT.

The chain employs TRBV28 and TRBJ1-6, with D perhaps matching TRBD1 (6 bases). CDR1 MDHEN and CDR2 SYDVKM come from the germline V gene. The V gene lost 11 bases and the J gene lost 7 bases, with 21 bases spanning the gap. CDR3 length equals 15 residues. The CDR3 loop reads CALAPSGVGNSPLHF. The CDR3 DNA follows: TGTGCCTTGGCCCCATCAGGGGTGGGCAATTCACCCCTCCACTTT.

This clone was observed a few times. The chain has TRBV11-2 and TRBJ2-7; TRBD2 aligns across 7 bases. The length of the CDR3 is 14 residues. Germline CDR1 SGHAT, CDR2 FQNNGV. V gave up 5 bases and J gave up 4 bases; unmatched junction bases: 8. The CDR3 loop reads CASSPQTSAYEQYF. The CDR3 region has the DNA TGTGCCAGCAGCCCCCAAACTAGCGCTTACGAGCAGTACTTC.

This rearrangement joins TRBV6-5 to TRBJ1-3; 8 bases line up with TRBD1. The CDR3 contains 15 residues. Germline assignment: CDR1 MNHEY and CDR2 SVGAGI. V shed 7 bases, J shed 0 bases, and the junction held 5 bases outside the gene matches. CDR3 in DNA: TGTGCCAGCAACCGGGACAGGCACTCTGGAAACACCATATATTTT. It specifies CASNRDRHSGNTIYF.

The chain recombines TRBV5-6 with TRBJ2-3; D is possibly TRBD2 (6 bases). In germline, CDR1 is SGHDT, CDR2 YYEEEE. This CDR3 has 12 amino acids. V was pared by 3 bases and J by 14 bases, with 16 bases between. The CDR3 region is CASSSSGSGLYF. The DNA of the CDR3 is TGTGCCAGCAGCTCCTCCGGGAGCGGCCTGTATTTT.

This clone was detected only once. The chain joins TRBV27 to TRBJ1-2, with D tentatively TRBD1 (6 bases). V was trimmed by 5 bases and J by 6 bases, leaving 16 bases between them. Looked up from germline, CDR1 is MNHEY and CDR2 is SMNVEV (reference sequence). The CDR3 contains 14 residues. The CDR3 spells CASSPDTGGDGYTF. Written as DNA, the CDR3 is TGTGCCAGCAGTCCAGATACGGGGGGCGATGGCTACACCTTC.

The chain joins TRBV6-5 to TRBJ2-7; D remains unclear. Germline CDR1 reads MNHEY; CDR2 reads SVGAGI. V was cut by 7 bases and J by 8 bases, with 15 bases left in between. The CDR3 contains 12 residues. The CDR3 DNA reads TGTGCCAGCAAGAACCCGACACCCAAGCAGTACTTC. It translates to CASKNPTPKQYF.

The chain couples TRBV6-1 to TRBJ2-5; a possible D gene is TRBD1 (6 bases). This CDR3 region has 13 residues. Germline V gene sequence: CDR1 MNHNS, CDR2 SASEGT. V lost 1 base, J lost 7 bases, and 10 bases lay in between. The CDR3 loop reads CASSEGSTGTQYF. CDR3 sequence (DNA): TGTGCCAGCAGTGAAGGGTCGACAGGGACCCAGTACTTC.

The V call is TRBV19, the J call TRBJ1-1; D is possibly TRBD1 (5 bases). V lost 6 bases to trimming and J lost 4 bases, with 15 bases between them. The CDR3 length is 14 residues. Germline values: CDR1 LNHDA, CDR2 SQIVND (reference sequence). In DNA, the CDR3 is TGTGCCAGTAGGGGTCCAGGGTTAGGCACTGAAGCTTTCTTT. Its protein product is CASRGPGLGTEAFF.

The V gene is TRBV4-2, the J gene TRBJ1-5; possible D gene TRBD1, 5 bases. The V gene's germline CDR1 is LGHNA and CDR2 YNFKEQ. The CDR3 spans 16 residues. V was trimmed by 1 base and J by 9 bases, leaving 19 bases between them. In DNA, the CDR3 is TGTGCCAGCAGCCAAGGTCAGGGAGGTCCGTTAGGGCCCCAGCATTTT. Translated: CASSQGQGGPLGPQHF.

This rearrangement joins TRBV11-2 to TRBJ2-7; 9 nucleotides align to TRBD2. With V trimmed by 2 bases and J by 5 bases, 16 bases remained unmatched. Germline V lookup: CDR1 SGHAT, CDR2 FQNNGV. This CDR3 has 18 amino acids. CDR3 in DNA: TGTGCCAGCAGCTTAAGCCCCCAACTAGCGGGTTTCATAAACGAGCAGTACTTC. Encoded protein: CASSLSPQLAGFINEQYF.

The rearrangement joins TRBV6-6 to TRBJ1-4, with 11 bases identical to TRBD1. J gave up 8 bases and V 7 bases, and 9 bases lay outside the gene matches. The CDR3 runs to 15 residues. Germline V CDR1 and CDR2: MNHNY, SVGAGI (reference sequence). CDR3 DNA sequence: TGTGCCAGCACGGGACCGGGACAGGGGGGGGAAAAACTGTTTTTT. Its protein product is CASTGPGQGGEKLFF.

The chain employs TRBV15 and TRBJ2-2; the D is unclear. Trimming cost V 4 bases and J 9 bases, with 6 bases left between them. The CDR3 extends over 11 amino acids. Germline assignment: CDR1 LNHNV and CDR2 YYDKDF (reference sequence). DNA of the CDR3: TGTGCCACCAGCATTGAGAGGGAGCTGTTTTTT. Encoded protein: CATSIERELFF. Supplemented by reference TRBV15 and TRBJ2-2, the full variable domain reads DAMVIQNPRYQVTQFGKPVTLSCSQTLNHNVMYWYQQKSSQAPKLLFHYYDKDFNNEADTPDNFQSRRPNTSFCFLDIRSPGLGDTAMYLCATSIERELFFGEGSRLTVL.

The V gene is TRBV5-6, the J gene TRBJ2-1; the match to TRBD2 covers 12 bases. Germline V CDR1 and CDR2: SGHDT, YYEEEE. The CDR3 totals 19 residues. V shed 6 bases, J shed 0 bases, and the junction held 13 bases outside the gene matches. The CDR3 sequence: CASIQGTSGLRLSYNEQFF. The CDR3 DNA reads as TGTGCCAGCATCCAGGGGACTAGCGGGCTCCGACTCTCCTACAATGAGCAGTTCTTC. Complete variable domain (other parts from reference TRBV5-6 and TRBJ2-1): DAGVTQSPTHLIKTRGQQVTLRCSPKSGHDTVSWYQQALGQGPQFIFQYYEEEERQRGNFPDRFSGHQFPNYSSELNVNALLLGDSALYLCASIQGTSGLRLSYNEQFFGPGTRLTVL.

This clone was picked up one time. The gene calls are TRBV7-8 and TRBJ2-7; 7 bases are shared with TRBD2. Germline assignment: CDR1 SGHVS and CDR2 FQNEAQ. V shed 0 bases, J shed 7 bases, and the junction held 18 bases outside the gene matches. CDR3 length equals 18 residues. The CDR3 DNA reads TGTGCCAGCAGCTTAGCGAAACTCTCGACTAGCTGGGGTGATGAGCAGTACTTC. Residues: CASSLAKLSTSWGDEQYF.

This chain joins TRBV5-6 and TRBJ1-2; D gene uncertain. The germline V gene has CDR1 SGHDT and CDR2 YYEEEE. CDR3 length: 12 amino acids. V lost 1 base to trimming and J lost 6 bases, with 7 bases between them. CDR3 nucleotides: TGTGCCAGCAGCTTGCCCAGGCATGGCTACACCTTC. Translated: CASSLPRHGYTF.

The rearrangement links TRBV6-5 to TRBJ1-6; D is perhaps TRBD1 (6 bases). Germline V gene sequence: CDR1 MNHEY, CDR2 SVGAGI. The CDR3 consists of 16 residues. V lost 0 bases, J lost 6 bases, and 12 bases lay in between. CDR3 DNA sequence: TGTGCCAGCAGTTACTCGGAACAGGGAATTAATTCACCCCTCCACTTT. Residues: CASSYSEQGINSPLHF.

This clone was seen only a few times. The CDR3 DNA reads as TGTGCCAGCAGCTATCGACAGGGGTTGTCGGTTGAGCAGTTCTTC. Encoded protein: CASSYRQGLSVEQFF. V usage is TRBV5-4 and J usage is TRBJ2-1; 8 nucleotides match TRBD1. With V trimmed by 3 bases and J by 9 bases, 11 bases remained unmatched. CDR1 is SGHNT, CDR2 YYREEE, per germline (reference sequence). The CDR3 has 15 residues. Supplemented by reference TRBV5-4 and TRBJ2-1, the full variable domain reads ETGVTQSPTHLIKTRGQQVTLRCSSQSGHNTVSWYQQALGQGPQFIFQYYREEENGRGNFPPRFSGLQFPNYSSELNVNALELDDSALYLCASSYRQGLSVEQFFGPGTRLTVL.

The rearrangement uses TRBV19 and TRBJ2-1; D not resolved. The V gene lost 4 bases and the J gene lost 4 bases, with 11 bases spanning the gap. The CDR3 extends over 14 amino acids. Germline V gives CDR1 LNHDA, CDR2 SQIVND (reference sequence). The chain's CDR3 is CASSNTMRYNEQFF. For the CDR3, the DNA is TGTGCCAGTAGTAACACTATGAGGTACAATGAGCAGTTCTTC.

The chain has TRBV6-1 and TRBJ1-2, with D unclear. V shed 0 bases and J shed 1 base, with 6 bases lying between them. CDR1 is MNHNS, CDR2 SASEGT, per germline. The CDR3 runs 14 residues. CDR3 sequence reads: CASSEARNNYGYTF. DNA for the CDR3: TGTGCCAGCAGTGAAGCGCGCAATAACTATGGCTACACCTTC.